The next 25 T cell receptor beta chains were all read from a single sample in a study of identical twins. MiXCR was run by TCRdb on the 5' RACE reads, yielding one entry per CDR3 protein. This sample has over 550,000 distinct CDR3 sequences, with about 7.6% found just once. This sample also appeared in a second study, on yellow fever vaccine responses in identical twins.

Sample: PBMCs. The receptors derive from a woman under 30 in good health.

A few counts support this clonotype. The V gene is TRBV5-1, the J gene TRBJ2-2, with D hard to call. With 0 bases removed from V and 2 bases from J, the gap between germline ends came to 26 bases. The CDR3 spans 21 residues. Per the germline V gene, CDR1 is SGHRS and CDR2 is YFSETQ. CDR3 nucleotide sequence: TGCGCCAGCAGCTTGGAGAGTCGGATACTCGACCTATTAGTTAACACCGGGGAGCTGTTTTTT. Translation gives CASSLESRILDLLVNTGELFF.

This clonotype was counted a few times. This chain uses TRBV7-3 with TRBJ2-1; perhaps TRBD2 as D (6 bases). Germline V gene sequence: CDR1 SGHTA, CDR2 FQGTGA. The V end was cut by 5 bases, the J end by 12 bases, with 23 bases between. The CDR3 consists of 15 residues. CDR3 loop: CASSTTGTPGIRQFF. The CDR3 coding sequence is TGTGCCAGCAGCACCACCGGGACTCCTGGGATAAGGCAGTTCTTC.

The V gene is TRBV20-1, the J gene TRBJ2-7, with D possibly being TRBD1 or TRBD2 (5 bases each). This CDR3 has 15 residues. V lost 0 bases and J lost 2, with 14 bases in between. Germline CDR1 DFQATT, CDR2 SNEGSKA (reference sequence). The CDR3 nucleotides are TGCAGTGCTAGAGATTCGGGGCGGAATCCCTACGAGCAGTACTTC. Translated, it gives CSARDSGRNPYEQYF.

There are many counts of this clonotype. J is TRBJ2-3 and V is TRBV5-1; no clear D gene. V was clipped by 4 bases and J by 4 bases, with 10 bases between them. Per the germline V gene, CDR1 is SGHRS and CDR2 is YFSETQ. The CDR3 contains 13 residues. CDR3 bases: TGCGCCAGCAGCCCTCTCTTGGCAGATACGCAGTATTTT. Its translation: CASSPLLADTQYF. Full variable domain (outside the CDR3, taken from reference TRBV5-1 and TRBJ2-3): KAGVTQTPRYLIKTRGQQVTLSCSPISGHRSVSWYQQTPGQGLQFLFEYFSETQRNKGNFPGRFSGRQFSNSRSEMNVSTLELGDSALYLCASSPLLADTQYFGPGTRLTVL.

The V gene is TRBV2, the J gene TRBJ1-4; D is ambiguous. V shed 3 bases and J shed 2 bases, with 4 bases lying between them. The CDR3 loop spans 13 amino acids. CDR1 and CDR2 (germline): SNHLY, FYNNEI. The CDR3 here is CASSDWTNEKLFF. In DNA form, the CDR3 reads TGTGCCAGCAGTGACTGGACTAATGAAAAACTGTTTTTT.

This clonotype was seen a few times. The V and J genes are TRBV5-1 and TRBJ2-1; no clear D. The germline CDR1 and CDR2 sequences are SGHRS and YFSETQ. V lost 9 bases to trimming and J lost 10 bases, with 20 bases between them. The CDR3 extends over 13 amino acids. For the CDR3, the DNA is TGCGCCACCCCGCACCCCACTACTGGGGAGCAGTTCTTC. Amino acid sequence: CATPHPTTGEQFF.

This chain uses TRBV7-6 with TRBJ1-4; D is ambiguous. Germline V CDR1 and CDR2: SGHVS, FNYEAQ. Trimming left V 4 bases short and J 8 bases short, with 8 bases between. This CDR3 region has 12 residues. The CDR3 nucleotides are TGTGCCAGCAGCTCTCTGGGGGAAAAACTGTTTTTT. This sequence encodes CASSSLGEKLFF.

A few counts support this clonotype. The chain recombines TRBV12-3 or TRBV12-4 with TRBJ1-2, with 7 nucleotides matching TRBD1. Unmatched junction bases numbered 7, after V lost 7 bases and J lost 2 bases. The CDR3 consists of 14 residues. CDR3 bases: TGTGCCAGCAAGGGACAGCTCTTAAACTATGGCTACACCTTC. Its protein product is CASKGQLLNYGYTF.

This clonotype was seen at least ten times. This chain connects TRBV5-1 to TRBJ2-2; TRBD1 aligns across 7 bases. The CDR3 has 15 amino acids. The J segment lost 7 bases and the V segment lost 3 bases, leaving 9 bases of the junction unmatched. Germline assignment: CDR1 SGHRS and CDR2 YFSETQ. The DNA of the CDR3 is TGCGCCAGCAGCTCCGCGACAGGGTCAGGCGGGGAGCTGTTTTTT. It encodes CASSSATGSGGELFF.

This clonotype appeared many times. The J gene is TRBJ2-7, the V gene TRBV5-6; no definite D call. Germline V gives CDR1 SGHDT, CDR2 YYEEEE. The V gene lost 3 bases and the J gene lost 3 bases, with 10 bases spanning the gap. The CDR3 runs 13 residues. The CDR3, as DNA: TGTGCCAGCAGCTCCCGGGCCCACTACGAGCAGTACGTC. This codes for CASSSRAHYEQYV.

The table lists this clonotype with many counts. The V call is TRBV3-1, the J call TRBJ1-5, with D tentatively TRBD1 (5 bases). V lost 1 base to trimming and J lost 5 bases, with 9 bases between them. The CDR3 runs 14 residues. Germline CDR1 is LGHDT and CDR2 is YNNKEL (reference sequence). CDR3 bases: TGTGCCAGCAGCCAAGGCGGGGCTCATCAGCCCCAGCATTTT. Protein: CASSQGGAHQPQHF.

V is TRBV5-1 and J is TRBJ2-7, with 7 bases lining up with TRBD2. Looked up from germline, CDR1 is SGHRS and CDR2 is YFSETQ. Trimming cost V 4 bases and J 5 bases; bases outside gene matches: 12. The CDR3 totals 15 residues. Written as DNA, the CDR3 is TGCGCCAGCAGCCCGCGTGGGGAGGGCCGCCACGAGCAGTACTTC. Protein sequence: CASSPRGEGRHEQYF.

This clonotype was seen a handful of times. The chain combines TRBV6-6 with TRBJ2-4; D is ambiguous. Germline CDR1 and CDR2: MNHNY and SVGAGI (reference sequence). The V end lost 5 bases, the J end lost 8 bases, and 13 bases lay between the germline ends. The CDR3 covers 13 residues. The CDR3 nucleotides read TGTGCCAGCAGTCCCTCCGCTCGGGACATTCAGTACTTC. It specifies CASSPSARDIQYF.

The gene calls are TRBV6-1 and TRBJ1-4, with unresolved D. Germline assignment: CDR1 MNHNS and CDR2 SASEGT. V lost 3 bases, J lost 8 bases, and 10 bases lay in between. This CDR3 comprises 13 residues. The CDR3 nucleotides read TGTGCCAGCAGTGATATTAAAGGGGAAAAACTGTTTTTT. It codes for CASSDIKGEKLFF.

The chain links TRBV7-8 to TRBJ2-1; D uncertain. The CDR3 runs 14 residues. CDR1 is SGHVS, CDR2 FQNEAQ, per germline. Trimming left V 0 bases short and J 6 bases short, with 9 bases between. DNA of the CDR3: TGTGCCAGCAGCTTAGCGGTTCAGCGCAATGAGCAGTTCTTC. Translation gives CASSLAVQRNEQFF.

This clonotype was observed many times. V gene TRBV12-3 or TRBV12-4 combines with J gene TRBJ1-1; tentatively, D is TRBD1 (5 bases). The CDR3 spans 15 residues. Trimming stripped 3 bases from V and 2 bases from J, with 13 bases between. The DNA for the CDR3 is TGTGCCAGCAGTTTGTGGGGGGAAGCAAACACTGAAGCTTTCTTT. Amino acid sequence: CASSLWGEANTEAFF.

This clonotype was observed at least ten times. The chain is built from TRBV2 and TRBJ2-2; possibly TRBD2 for D (7 bases). Trimming took off 7 bases at V and 0 bases at J, with 9 bases between the two ends. CDR3 length: 14 residues. Per the germline V gene, CDR1 is SNHLY and CDR2 is FYNNEI. The CDR3 here is CASKGGTNTGELFF. The CDR3 DNA reads TGTGCCAGCAAGGGGGGGACGAACACCGGGGAGCTGTTTTTT.

A remark on this clonotype: One end of the junction fails to match germline, which may point to a read error. The chain joins TRBV20-1 to TRBJ1-5; D is possibly TRBD1 (5 bases). The length of the CDR3 is 17 residues. Germline lookup yields CDR1 DFQATT and CDR2 SNEGSKA (reference sequence). The CDR3 nucleotides are TGCTGTGCTAGAGAGACGCTCGGAGGTCCGGGGGATCAGCCCCAGCATTTT. This encodes CCARETLGGPGDQPQHF.

This clonotype appeared a few times. A much larger clone differs by one base, so this may be a read error. J is TRBJ2-5 and V is TRBV12-3 or TRBV12-4; no clear D. The ends were cut back, 7 bases at V and 2 bases at J, with 11 bases in the middle. The CDR3 is 13 residues long. The CDR3 sequence is CASNLQVQETQYF. CDR3 bases: TGTGCCAGCAATTTGCAGGTACAAGAGACCCAGTACTTC.

There are many counts of this clonotype. This chain connects TRBV20-1 to TRBJ2-3; TRBD2 matches at 8 bases. Germline CDR1 DFQATT, CDR2 SNEGSKA (reference sequence). The length of the CDR3 is 15 residues. Unmatched junction bases numbered 5, after V lost 0 bases and J lost 3 bases. DNA for the CDR3: TGCAGTGCTAGAGATCTACGGGGGGGAACAGATACGCAGTATTTT. Protein sequence: CSARDLRGGTDTQYF.

This clonotype was seen many times. The chain carries TRBV2 and TRBJ2-4; possible D gene TRBD2, 5 bases. V lost 3 bases and J 5 bases, leaving 8 bases between the germline ends. The CDR3 runs 13 residues. CDR1 and CDR2 from the germline V gene are SNHLY and FYNNEI. In DNA form, the CDR3 reads TGTGCCAGCAGTGACGGACTCGAAAACATTCAGTACTTC. Translated, it gives CASSDGLENIQYF.

This clonotype turned up a few times. The V call is TRBV2, the J call TRBJ2-7; no definite D call. Trimming took off 4 bases at V and 2 bases at J, with 12 bases between the two ends. The length of the CDR3 is 14 residues. The germline gives CDR1 SNHLY, CDR2 FYNNEI. The CDR3 DNA follows: TGTGCCAGCAGTGCTAACAAGATTACCTACGAGCAGTACTTC. It is translated as CASSANKITYEQYF.

This chain connects TRBV2 to TRBJ2-5; 11 bases fit TRBD2. The germline gives CDR1 SNHLY, CDR2 FYNNEI. This CDR3 is built from 16 residues. V shed 5 bases and J 9 bases; nucleotides not matched to a gene: 14. CDR3 in DNA: TGTGCCAGCAGTCTAACCGGGACTAGCGGTTCGGCGGCCCAGTACTTC. Encoded protein: CASSLTGTSGSAAQYF. Full variable domain (rest looked up from reference TRBV2 and TRBJ2-5): EPEVTQTPSHQVTQMGQEVILRCVPISNHLYFYWYRQILGQKVEFLVSFYNNEISEKSEIFDDQFSVERPDGSNFTLKIRSTKLEDSAMYFCASSLTGTSGSAAQYFGPGTRLLVL.

There are a few counts of this clonotype. The genes are TRBV5-4 and TRBJ1-5; D is possibly TRBD1 (5 bases). V was cut by 2 bases and J by 7 bases, with 13 bases left in between. CDR3 length: 14 residues. CDR1 and CDR2 from the germline V gene are SGHNT and YYREEE (reference sequence). CDR3 nucleotides: TGTGCCAGCAGCTTATTAGGGGATAGCCAGCCCCAGCATTTT. Translation: CASSLLGDSQPQHF. The variable domain in full, with the rest retrieved from reference TRBV5-4 and TRBJ1-5, is ETGVTQSPTHLIKTRGQQVTLRCSSQSGHNTVSWYQQALGQGPQFIFQYYREEENGRGNFPPRFSGLQFPNYSSELNVNALELDDSALYLCASSLLGDSQPQHFGDGTRLSIL.

This clonotype has only a few counts. This sequence joins TRBV10-3 and TRBJ2-3, with 8 bases fitting TRBD2. V shed 0 bases and J 4 bases; nucleotides not matched to a gene: 6. CDR1 ENHRY and CDR2 SYGVKD come from the germline V gene. CDR3 size: 16 residues. CDR3 coding DNA: TGTGCCATCAGTGAGTCGGGGGTAGCGGGGTCAGATACGCAGTATTTT. This translates into CAISESGVAGSDTQYF.